The 14 T cell receptor beta chains below all came from one sample that was sequenced in a study of blood T cell repertoires in COVID-19. Sequenced by immunoSEQ multiplex PCR; TCRdb stores in-frame clones only, minus some. The table lists 250,000 to 400,000 clones, roughly 90% of them singletons. The sequenced sample consisted of peripheral blood. The receptors were sampled from a woman in her twenties or thirties with COVID-19, enrolled during active disease.

The rearrangement uses TRBV10-3 and TRBJ1-1; no reliable D call. Per germline, CDR1 ENHRY and CDR2 SYGVKD. The CDR3 contains 13 residues. Trimming took off 3 bases at V and 1 base at J, with 6 bases between the two ends. As DNA, the CDR3 is TGTGCCATCAGTGAAGTCGGGAACACTGAAGCTTTCTTT. Translating it yields CAISEVGNTEAFF.

The chain is built from TRBV3-1 (or the pseudogene TRBV3-2) and TRBJ1-1; D may be TRBD1 (6 bases). V lost 3 bases to trimming and J lost 11 bases, with 10 bases between them. The germline gives CDR1 LGHDT, CDR2 YNNKEL (reference sequence). This CDR3 spans 11 amino acids. The CDR3 nucleotides read TGTGCCAGCAGCCAGACAGGTGGGGCTTTCTTT. It is translated as CASSQTGGAFF.

In its sample, this clone was seen many times. This sequence joins TRBV3-1 (or the pseudogene TRBV3-2) and TRBJ1-3; D gene ambiguous. The CDR3 spans 12 residues. V gave up 1 base and J gave up 11 bases, with 9 bases separating them. Germline values: CDR1 LGHDT, CDR2 YNNKEL (reference sequence). CDR3 in DNA: TGTGCCAGCAGCCAAGGAGCGTCAGCCATATATTTT. It codes for CASSQGASAIYF.

The CDR3 coding sequence is TGTGCCAGCAGCCCGGGACAGGGTACGCAGTATTTT. Translation gives CASSPGQGTQYF. The genes are TRBV3-1 (or the pseudogene TRBV3-2) and TRBJ2-3; 9 positions agree with TRBD1. Germline V lookup: CDR1 LGHDT, CDR2 YNNKEL (reference sequence). Germline trimming cut 4 bases from V and 8 bases from J; bases unmatched to any gene: 1. This CDR3 has 12 amino acids.

The chain uses TRBV9 and TRBJ2-5, with 8 positions matching TRBD1. Per the germline V gene, CDR1 is SGDLS and CDR2 is YYNGEE. This CDR3 region has 12 residues. V lost 5 bases to trimming and J lost 4 bases; unmatched junction nucleotides: 1. This CDR3 is CASRGQGETQYF. The CDR3 DNA reads as TGTGCCAGCAGAGGACAGGGAGAGACCCAGTACTTC.

This clone was found a few times. The rearrangement links TRBV7-9 to TRBJ2-2; 9 bases align to TRBD2. The germline gives CDR1 SEHNR, CDR2 FQNEAQ (reference sequence). The CDR3 covers 14 residues. J gave up 6 bases and V 3 bases, and 2 bases lay outside the gene matches. This CDR3 reads CASSFLAGAGELFF. The CDR3 DNA follows: TGTGCCAGCAGCTTTTTAGCGGGAGCCGGGGAGCTGTTTTTT. Filled out from reference TRBV7-9 and TRBJ2-2, the complete variable domain reads DTGVSQNPRHKITKRGQNVTFRCDPISEHNRLYWYRQTLGQGPEFLTYFQNEAQLEKSRLLSDRFSAERPKGSFSTLEIQRTEQGDSAMYLCASSFLAGAGELFFGEGSRLTVL.

This sequence joins TRBV19 and TRBJ1-2; 7 nucleotides match TRBD1. V lost 3 bases, J lost 6 bases, and 4 bases stayed unmatched. Germline V gives CDR1 LNHDA, CDR2 SQIVND (reference sequence). The CDR3 is 13 amino acids. CDR3 amino acids: CASSMQGDDGYTF. The DNA of the CDR3 is TGTGCCAGTAGTATGCAGGGGGACGATGGCTACACCTTC.

V usage is TRBV5-6 and J usage is TRBJ1-1, with D possibly TRBD1 on 5 matching bases. Per germline, CDR1 SGHDT and CDR2 YYEEEE. With 0 bases removed from V and 1 base from J, the gap between germline ends came to 13 bases. CDR3 size: 16 residues. CDR3 in DNA: TGTGCCAGCAGCTTGGTTTCCGGGGGGGAGAACACTGAAGCTTTCTTT. As protein: CASSLVSGGENTEAFF.

This chain uses TRBV9 with TRBJ2-1; possibly TRBD2 for D (6 bases). The CDR3 sequence is 16 residues long. Germline assignment: CDR1 SGDLS and CDR2 YYNGEE. Trimming took off 0 bases at V and 4 bases at J, with 14 bases between the two ends. In DNA, the CDR3 is TGTGCCAGCAGCGTAGGGTTGGGGGAGGCTTACAATGAGCAGTTCTTC. As protein: CASSVGLGEAYNEQFF.

CDR3 bases: TGTGCCAGCAGCTTAGGAGGGGGCACTGGCACAGATACGCAGTATTTT. It specifies CASSLGGGTGTDTQYF. The chain joins TRBV5-5 to TRBJ2-3; a weak D match, TRBD1 (7 bases). The CDR3 runs to 16 residues. Deletions cut 2 bases from V and 1 base from J, with 14 bases between. CDR1 is SGHKS, CDR2 YYEKEE, per germline (reference sequence).

The chain is built from TRBV19 and TRBJ1-1; D not certain. CDR3 length equals 11 residues. V was trimmed by 7 bases and J by 5 bases, leaving 8 bases between them. Germline values: CDR1 LNHDA, CDR2 SQIVND (reference sequence). CDR3 sequence: CASKRWTEAFF. The CDR3 bases are TGTGCCAGTAAGAGGTGGACTGAAGCTTTCTTT. Together with reference TRBV19 and TRBJ1-1, the CDR3 gives the full variable domain: DGGITQSPKYLFRKEGQNVTLSCEQNLNHDAMYWYRQDPGQGLRLIYYSQIVNDFQKGDIAEGYSVSREKKESFPLTVTSAQKNPTAFYLCASKRWTEAFFGQGTRLTVV.

The CDR3 DNA reads as TGTGCCAGCAGCCAAGGACTAGCGGGAGGGGAAGAGACCCAGTACTTC. Translated, it gives CASSQGLAGGEETQYF. The V gene is TRBV7-2, the J gene TRBJ2-5; 15 nucleotides match TRBD2. The V and J ends lost 5 bases and 3 bases, in that order; junction bases with no gene match: 4. Germline V gives CDR1 SGHTA, CDR2 FQGNSA. The CDR3 is 16 amino acids.

This rearrangement joins TRBV27 to TRBJ1-4, with TRBD1 identical over 7 bases. Germline V gene sequence: CDR1 MNHEY, CDR2 SMNVEV (reference sequence). The V segment lost 5 bases and the J segment 7 bases; nucleotides outside the gene matches: 7. This CDR3 has 14 amino acids. The CDR3 loop is CASSEQGQSEKLFF. CDR3 sequence (DNA): TGTGCCAGCAGTGAACAGGGGCAAAGTGAAAAACTGTTTTTT.

The rearrangement links TRBV28 to TRBJ2-2; possible D gene TRBD2, 7 bases. The germline gives CDR1 MDHEN, CDR2 SYDVKM. The CDR3 has 15 amino acids. Trimming took 5 bases from V and 4 from J, leaving 14 bases between them. This CDR3 is CASSRGGGGTGELFF. As DNA, the CDR3 is TGTGCCAGCAGTCGCGGGGGCGGGGGCACCGGGGAGCTGTTTTTT.